The next 23 T cell receptor beta chains were all read from a single sample in a study of somatic mutations in cytotoxic T cells in rheumatoid arthritis. TCRdb's copy holds only in-frame clones and misses some; the assay was immunoSEQ multiplex PCR. Of approximately 21,000 clones in the sample, more than 65% were seen once. The sample was CD8+ T cells sorted from blood. Receptors were obtained from an adult with rheumatoid arthritis.

This clone was counted between two and nine times. V and J are TRBV25-1 and TRBJ1-1; D is unresolved. The CDR3 length is 13 residues. The germline V gene encodes CDR1 MGHDK and CDR2 SYGVNS. Between the trimmed V and J ends, which lost 4 bases and 5 bases, there was a span of 11 bases. The CDR3 bases are TGTGCCAGCAGTGGGGGAGGTCAAACTGAAGCTTTCTTT. Its translation: CASSGGGQTEAFF.

This clone was counted a few times. This rearrangement joins TRBV7-6 to TRBJ2-7; D call uncertain. The CDR3 has 14 residues. CDR1 SGHVS and CDR2 FNYEAQ come from the germline V gene. V gave up 1 base and J gave up 7 bases, with 14 bases separating them. CDR3 coding DNA: TGTGCCAGCAGCTTAGATCCTGGGTTCGGGGAGCAGTACTTC. It codes for CASSLDPGFGEQYF.

The chain carries TRBV5-1 and TRBJ1-5; TRBD1 matches at 9 bases. Per the germline V gene, CDR1 is SGHRS and CDR2 is YFSETQ. This CDR3 is 14 amino acids long. The V and J ends lost 4 bases and 7 bases, in that order; junction bases with no gene match: 6. This CDR3 is CASSPQGAHQPQHF. DNA of the CDR3: TGCGCCAGCAGCCCACAGGGGGCCCACCAGCCCCAGCATTTT.

V gene TRBV15 combines with J gene TRBJ2-2; TRBD1 matches at 8 bases. The V and J ends lost 6 bases and 5 bases, in that order; junction bases with no gene match: 5. Germline values: CDR1 LNHNV, CDR2 YYDKDF (reference sequence). The length of the CDR3 is 14 residues. DNA of the CDR3: TGTGCCACCAGGGACAGGGTGTCGACCGGGGAGCTGTTTTTT. This sequence encodes CATRDRVSTGELFF.

This chain joins TRBV27 and TRBJ1-2; 7 bases line up with TRBD1. This CDR3 region has 12 residues. The junction had 2 bases not matched to a gene; V was cut back by 6 bases and J by 4 bases. Germline-derived CDR1 and CDR2 are MNHEY and SMNVEV (reference sequence). This CDR3 reads CASRGQLYGYTF. The CDR3 DNA follows: TGTGCCAGCAGGGGACAGCTCTATGGCTACACCTTC.

V and J are TRBV2 and TRBJ2-2; weak D call: TRBD2 (6 bases). The germline V and J ends were trimmed by 4 bases and 11 bases, with 8 bases remaining between them. CDR1 and CDR2 from the germline V gene are SNHLY and FYNNEI. The CDR3 runs 11 residues. CDR3 in DNA: TGTGCCAGCAGTGGCGGGGCAGAGCTGTTTTTT. This translates into CASSGGAELFF.

The chain recombines TRBV7-9 with TRBJ2-7; D might be TRBD1 (5 bases). Germline V gene lookup returns CDR1 SEHNR and CDR2 FQNEAQ (reference sequence). The CDR3 runs to 15 residues. The ends were cut back, 4 bases at V and 3 bases at J, with 16 bases in the middle. DNA for the CDR3: TGTGCCAGCAGCTCACGGAGTCAGGGTAACTACGAGCAGTACTTC. As protein: CASSSRSQGNYEQYF.

This clone occurred once. This chain links TRBV29-1 with TRBJ1-1, with D possibly being TRBD1 (6 bases). The length of the CDR3 is 14 residues. V shed 6 bases and J shed 0 bases, with 14 bases lying between them. From germline, CDR1 is SQVTM and CDR2 ANQGSEA. The CDR3 DNA sequence: TGCAGCGTGAGGACAGCCACCATGAACACTGAAGCTTTCTTT. This translates into CSVRTATMNTEAFF.

The gene calls are TRBV13 and TRBJ2-3, with D possibly matching TRBD1 (5 bases). The germline CDR1 and CDR2 sequences are PRHDT and FYEKMQ (reference sequence). This CDR3 contains 15 residues. Trimming pared 5 bases from V and 1 base from J, leaving 13 bases between. CDR3 loop: CASSLRQSGTDTQYF. The CDR3 DNA reads TGTGCCAGCAGCCTCCGACAGTCTGGCACAGATACGCAGTATTTT.

DNA of the CDR3: TGTGCCAGCAGCGCGACAGGGCACAAACTGTTTTTT. Residues: CASSATGHKLFF. The rearrangement joins TRBV7-2 to TRBJ1-4, with 7 bases fitting TRBD1. From germline, CDR1 is SGHTA and CDR2 FQGNSA. The CDR3 extends over 12 amino acids. The V and J ends lost 5 bases and 11 bases, in that order; junction bases with no gene match: 5.

The chain recombines TRBV2 with TRBJ1-1; D remains unclear. Germline CDR1 and CDR2: SNHLY and FYNNEI. This CDR3 has 12 residues. The V gene lost 8 bases and the J gene lost 6 bases, with 13 bases spanning the gap. The CDR3 protein is CASPSLEAEAFF. The CDR3 nucleotides read TGTGCCAGCCCGTCCCTTGAAGCTGAAGCTTTCTTT.

The chain employs TRBV5-6 and TRBJ1-4; TRBD1 matches at 7 bases. Germline lookup yields CDR1 SGHDT and CDR2 YYEEEE. The CDR3 spans 16 residues. Unmatched junction bases numbered 7, after V lost 0 bases and J lost 5 bases. In nucleotides, the CDR3 is TGTGCCAGCAGCTTGGCCCAGGGACAGCAAAATGAAAAACTGTTTTTT. Protein: CASSLAQGQQNEKLFF.

The V call is TRBV4-1, the J call TRBJ1-1, with D possibly TRBD1 on 6 matching bases. V shed 4 bases and J shed 5 bases, with 14 bases lying between them. The CDR3 totals 14 residues. The germline V gene encodes CDR1 MGHRA and CDR2 YSYEKL. CDR3 loop: CASSRLPGTTEAFF. Written as DNA, the CDR3 is TGCGCCAGCAGCCGCTTACCCGGGACAACTGAAGCTTTCTTT.

The chain recombines TRBV7-9 with TRBJ2-2; a possible D gene is TRBD1 (6 bases). The germline V and J ends were trimmed by 4 bases and 5 bases, with 14 bases remaining between them. The CDR3 consists of 15 residues. Germline loops: CDR1 SEHNR, CDR2 FQNEAQ (reference sequence). Written as DNA, the CDR3 is TGTGCCAGCAGCTCTACAGGGTTTTCAACCGGGGAGCTGTTTTTT. Translation: CASSSTGFSTGELFF.

The V call is TRBV9, the J call TRBJ1-2; D perhaps matches TRBD1 (5 bases). This CDR3 has 13 amino acids. Between the trimmed V and J ends, which lost 0 bases and 8 bases, there was a span of 11 bases. Germline V gene data show CDR1 as SGDLS and CDR2 as YYNGEE. In nucleotides, the CDR3 is TGTGCCAGCAGCGTAGCTAGAGGGGAAGGCTACACCTTC. Amino acid sequence: CASSVARGEGYTF.

The chain is built from TRBV6-4 and TRBJ2-2, with D unclear. Germline V CDR1 and CDR2: MRHNA, SNTAGT. The CDR3 has 14 residues. V was pared by 0 bases and J by 7 bases, with 9 bases between. CDR3 sequence: CASSDSFGGGELFF. The CDR3 nucleotides read TGTGCCAGCAGTGACTCCTTTGGCGGCGGGGAGCTGTTTTTT.

The CDR3 region has the DNA TGTGCCAGCAGCCCACGGGACCGATTAACCTACGAGCAGTACTTC. Translating gives CASSPRDRLTYEQYF. The chain employs TRBV9 and TRBJ2-7, with D possibly being TRBD1 or TRBD2 (5 bases each). CDR3 length equals 15 residues. V was clipped by 4 bases and J by 2 bases, with 16 bases between them. Germline V gene sequence: CDR1 SGDLS, CDR2 YYNGEE.

The V and J genes are TRBV4-2 and TRBJ1-6; D is possibly TRBD1 (5 bases). The CDR3 has 16 amino acids. Trimming shortened V by 4 bases and J by 3 bases, and 13 bases separated the two germline ends. Germline V gives CDR1 LGHNA, CDR2 YNFKEQ. The DNA of the CDR3 is TGTGCCAGCAGCCGCTCCGGGACGGACTATAATTCACCCCTCCACTTT. Translated: CASSRSGTDYNSPLHF.

The chain uses TRBV4-2 and TRBJ2-7; a possible D gene is TRBD2 (5 bases). This CDR3 comprises 16 residues. Per the germline V gene, CDR1 is LGHNA and CDR2 is YNFKEQ. Deletions cut 0 bases from V and 3 bases from J, with 15 bases between. CDR3 sequence: CASSQDGNSGSYEQYF. CDR3 sequence (DNA): TGTGCCAGCAGCCAAGATGGTAATAGTGGGAGCTACGAGCAGTACTTC.

The rearrangement uses TRBV18 and TRBJ1-5; 7 bases are shared with TRBD1. With V trimmed by 3 bases and J by 6 bases, 14 bases remained unmatched. The CDR3 sequence is 17 residues long. Germline V gene data show CDR1 as KGHSH and CDR2 as LQKENI. The CDR3 here is CASSPSITGESSQPQHF. CDR3 in DNA: TGTGCCAGCTCACCGTCAATCACAGGGGAATCGAGTCAGCCCCAGCATTTT.

The rearrangement uses TRBV6-6 and TRBJ1-5; D not resolved. V shed 2 bases and J shed 7 bases, with 15 bases lying between them. Germline values: CDR1 MNHNY, CDR2 SVGAGI (reference sequence). This CDR3 contains 15 residues. CDR3 sequence reads: CASSYEFAGKQPQHF. DNA for the CDR3: TGTGCCAGCAGTTACGAGTTCGCGGGAAAGCAGCCCCAGCATTTT.

The chain carries TRBV11-2 and TRBJ1-2; possibly TRBD1 for D (5 bases). Germline lookup yields CDR1 SGHAT and CDR2 FQNNGV. Between the trimmed V and J ends, which lost 3 bases and 4 bases, there was a span of 12 bases. The CDR3 contains 14 residues. CDR3 DNA: TGTGCCAGCAGCTTGGGAACCGGGGGCTATGGCTACACCTTC. Encoded protein: CASSLGTGGYGYTF.

The gene calls are TRBV13 and TRBJ2-3; TRBD2 matches 9 bases. The germline V gene has CDR1 PRHDT and CDR2 FYEKMQ (reference sequence). The CDR3 totals 17 residues. V dropped 0 bases and J dropped 3; count of bases not matched to a gene: 7. The CDR3 region is CASSLGLRTSVTDTQYF. The DNA for the CDR3 is TGTGCCAGCAGCTTAGGCTTACGGACTAGCGTAACAGATACGCAGTATTTT.